Presented here are 7 T cell receptor beta chains from one specimen sequenced in a study of cytomegalovirus exposure and HLA in healthy donors. The data were produced by immunoSEQ multiplex PCR, yet TCRdb's version contains in-frame clones alone and is incomplete. Of 90,000 to 100,000 clones listed, over 85% were seen once; the top ten hold around 1.1%. The sequencing sample was made of PBMCs. These receptors were obtained from a woman under 40 in good health and CMV-seropositive.

The chain uses TRBV18 and TRBJ2-3; D might be TRBD2 (6 bases). The germline gives CDR1 KGHSH, CDR2 LQKENI. V was trimmed by 0 bases and J by 8 bases, leaving 12 bases between them. CDR3 length: 14 amino acids. CDR3 coding DNA: TGTGCCAGCTCACCACCGATACGGCGGGGTACGCAGTATTTT. Its protein product is CASSPPIRRGTQYF.

The rearrangement links TRBV5-6 to TRBJ2-5, with a weak D call TRBD2 (5 bases). The CDR3 sequence is 14 residues long. The V end lost 4 bases, the J end lost 5 bases, and 15 bases lay between the germline ends. CDR1 and CDR2 (germline): SGHDT, YYEEEE. The CDR3 here is CASSPPGSVETQYF. CDR3 sequence (DNA): TGTGCCAGCAGCCCCCCGGGGTCGGTGGAGACCCAGTACTTC. The full variable domain, in which reference TRBV5-6 and TRBJ2-5 provide the parts outside the CDR3, is DAGVTQSPTHLIKTRGQQVTLRCSPKSGHDTVSWYQQALGQGPQFIFQYYEEEERQRGNFPDRFSGHQFPNYSSELNVNALLLGDSALYLCASSPPGSVETQYFGPGTRLLVL.

The CDR3 DNA follows: TGTGCCAGCAGGGGCTACGGAACTAATGAAAAACTGTTTTTT. It yields the protein CASRGYGTNEKLFF. This chain uses TRBV2 with TRBJ1-4, with no clear D. Trimming cost V 6 bases and J 1 base, with 9 bases left between them. The germline V gene has CDR1 SNHLY and CDR2 FYNNEI. This CDR3 region has 14 residues. The whole variable domain, filled in from reference TRBV2 and TRBJ1-4, reads EPEVTQTPSHQVTQMGQEVILRCVPISNHLYFYWYRQILGQKVEFLVSFYNNEISEKSEIFDDQFSVERPDGSNFTLKIRSTKLEDSAMYFCASRGYGTNEKLFFGSGTQLSVL.

V gene TRBV6-6 combines with J gene TRBJ2-1, with D tentatively TRBD1 (5 bases). V was cut by 2 bases and J by 3 bases, with 8 bases left in between. This CDR3 contains 14 residues. Germline-derived CDR1 and CDR2 are MNHNY and SVGAGI (reference sequence). The CDR3 DNA reads as TGTGCCAGCAGTTACCAGGGCGGCTACAATGAGCAGTTCTTC. Translation: CASSYQGGYNEQFF.

The count of this clone is one. The chain is built from TRBV18 and TRBJ2-3; D gene unclear. CDR1 and CDR2 (germline): KGHSH, LQKENI. Trimming stripped 2 bases from V and 10 bases from J, with 10 bases between. The CDR3 has 12 residues. The CDR3 region has the DNA TGTGCCAGCTCACCAATCGATTCGGCGCAGTATTTT. As protein: CASSPIDSAQYF.

This clone has only one observation. The chain employs TRBV7-9 and TRBJ1-2, with D perhaps matching TRBD1 (6 bases). CDR3 length: 19 amino acids. Germline V CDR1 and CDR2: SEHNR, FQNEAQ (reference sequence). V dropped 1 base and J dropped 4 bases, with 25 bases sitting between them. The CDR3 loop is CASSLDPFTQGLPGYGYTF. CDR3 in DNA: TGTGCCAGCAGCTTAGATCCGTTTACCCAGGGGCTGCCCGGCTATGGCTACACCTTC.

J is TRBJ2-5 and V is TRBV6-1; a possible D gene is TRBD1 (7 bases). The CDR3 totals 15 residues. The germline CDR1 and CDR2 sequences are MNHNS and SASEGT. V was clipped by 1 base and J by 2 bases, with 11 bases between them. CDR3 amino acids: CASSEGAGGQETQYF. CDR3 DNA: TGTGCCAGCAGTGAAGGGGCAGGGGGGCAAGAGACCCAGTACTTC.